This TCR beta chain was sequenced for a study of cytomegalovirus exposure and HLA in healthy donors. Study-level results: In a later analysis, an Asian-associated ancestry cluster reportedly showed fewer N-insertions than the roughly 730-donor mean. Later analysis identified several of the most significant clusters that appeared linked to common viral pathogens. Follow-up analysis found HLA locus-dependent TCR association rates, highest for DRB1 and lowest for HLA-C.

CDR3 length: 14 residues. Trimming removed 0 bases at V and 1 base at J, with 6 bases between. Germline-derived CDR1 and CDR2 are SGHTA and FQGNSA. PCR was performed using 60 Vbeta and 13 Jbeta primers. Clones were sequenced by immunoSEQ multiplex PCR, and TCRdb holds only the in-frame ones, with some missing. The repertoire holds approximately 140,000 clones, with 80% as singletons. A few counts support this clone. The target antigen is unknown. The clonotype comes from a man aged 40-49 years in good health and CMV-seropositive. The chain carries TRBV7-2 and TRBJ2-5; D is perhaps TRBD2 (6 bases). Sequencing input: PBMCs. CDR3 DNA: TGTGCCAGCAGCTTAGCGCGGGGCCAAGAGACCCAGTACTTC. It codes for CASSLARGQETQYF.